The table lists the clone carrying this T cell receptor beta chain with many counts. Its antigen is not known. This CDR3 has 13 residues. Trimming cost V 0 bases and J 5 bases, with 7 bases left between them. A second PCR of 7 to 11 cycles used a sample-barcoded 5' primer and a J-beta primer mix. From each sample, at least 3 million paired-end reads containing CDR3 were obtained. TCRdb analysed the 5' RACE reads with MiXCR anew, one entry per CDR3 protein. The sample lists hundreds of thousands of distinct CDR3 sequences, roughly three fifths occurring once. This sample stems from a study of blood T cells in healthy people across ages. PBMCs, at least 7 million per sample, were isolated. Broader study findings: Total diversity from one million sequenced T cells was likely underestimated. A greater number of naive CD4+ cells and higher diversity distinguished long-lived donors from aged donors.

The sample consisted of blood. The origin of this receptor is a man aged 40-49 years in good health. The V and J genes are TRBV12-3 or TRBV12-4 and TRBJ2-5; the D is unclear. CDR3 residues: CASSLAGRETQYF. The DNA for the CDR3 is TGTGCCAGCAGTTTAGCGGGTCGGGAGACCCAGTACTTC.